What follows is one T cell receptor beta chain and its context. A single count supports this clone. Its antigen is unknown. No base-level quality is on record; no much larger clone is a single base apart. The library was generated by the immunoSEQ multiplex PCR assay. A mixture of 60 forward primers for TCR Vbeta segments and 13 reverse primers for TCR Jbeta segments was used in the multiplex PCR. The CDR3 region of rearranged TCR beta genes was amplified from genomic DNA by a multiplex PCR assay. The Illumina HiSeq System was used to sequence the amplified TCR beta libraries as 87-base-pair reads. In the paper's pipeline: In a later analysis, tens of millions of unique TCR beta chains were counted across the approximately 640 repertoires, and approximately 11 million of these chains were shared by at least two donors. To remove PCR and sequencing errors, raw reads were error-corrected and collapsed into unique sequences using a nearest-neighbor algorithm that merged closely related sequences. To assign V, D and J gene segments, CDR3 sequences were aligned to IMGT reference sequences. Each retained sequence needed at least a six-nucleotide match to both a V gene segment and a J gene segment. A rearrangement counted as productive if the CDR3 had no stop codons and remained in frame with V and J, and every other rearrangement counted as non-productive. Following IMGT convention, CDR3 was defined as the stretch from the second conserved V-encoded cysteine to the conserved J-encoded phenylalanine. In an earlier analysis of roughly 580 of the donors, sequences lacking an unambiguous match to a single V gene segment were excluded. In an earlier analysis of 587 of the donors, a V segment was called functional when productive rearrangements were above 56.7%, and segregating when the standard deviation between donors exceeded 5%. To diagnose cytomegalovirus status from the catalog of TCR beta chain sequences, a statistical classification framework was built. A later analysis assigned V and J genes by comparing TCR nucleotide sequences with IMGT/GENE-DB human TR gene sequences. The TCRdist pipeline was used in a later analysis to assign CDR3 sequences and most-parsimonious VDJ recombination scenarios. In a later analysis, each TCR beta chain was defined by its CDR3 amino acid sequence together with its V-gene family, and reads without a unique V-gene family were excluded. As a way to deal with suspected cross-contamination and a sequencing artifact, a later analysis dropped approximately 590 nucleotide sequences that were highly shared and had low generation probability. A later analysis calculated a clonal expansion index for each public chain from normalized within-repertoire ranks of inferred template counts. A later analysis computed generation probabilities with a VDJ recombination model fitted to out-of-frame rearrangements, and checked the results against IGoR. A later analysis scored TCR-TCR, TCR-HLA and TCR-CMV co-occurrence with hypergeometric tests, applying a repertoire-size bias correction to TCR pairs. In a later analysis, false discovery rates were estimated by permuting HLA or CMV assignments 20 times. A later analysis grouped co-occurring TCRs with DBSCAN, adding TCRdist sequence similarity when clustering within HLA-allele-positive subsets. Repertoires with fewer than 30,000 or more than 120,000 public chains, plus five repertoires with anomalous nucleotide sharing, were excluded from co-occurrence clustering. Imported from immuneACCESS, the table was reduced by TCRdb to in-frame sequences with V and J called. These copies leave out some clones; in studies compared against another copy, an unresolved V gene accounts for under half, and the cause of the remainder is not known. V and J calls and clone size follow that table, whereas D and trimming were derived from the DNA. Across this sample there are under 300,000 clones, with roughly 86% seen only once. Jointly, the top ten make up 1.5% to 2.5% of the sample.

The data derive from a study of cytomegalovirus exposure and HLA in healthy donors (dated by TCRdb to about 2017). In terms of the full investigation: According to an earlier analysis of around 600 of the donors, roughly 180 million T cells yielded roughly 110 million unique TCR beta sequences and approximately 300 Gb of sequence data. The study combined high-throughput TCR immunosequencing, statistical association of individual TCRs with disease status, and machine learning to predict cytomegalovirus infection status. An earlier analysis of nearly 600 of the donors applied high-throughput TCR beta sequencing to assess whether each TCR beta V gene segment acted as functional or pseudogenic. An early release that covered some 640 HLA-typed donors contained around 300 gigabases of sequencing data and tens of millions of unique TCR sequences. The study profiled the T cell repertoires of fewer than 850 subjects by immunosequencing and related them to cytomegalovirus serostatus. Roughly 5 DR-DQ haplotypes were handled as single units for association and clustering because linkage in the cohort was strong. A separate validation cohort of roughly 130 different subjects was used in addition to the 666-subject first cohort. Every repertoire in the discovery cohort had been generated on one and the same sequencing platform. Class I and class II HLA loci were covered by the typing at four-digit resolution. The number of typed donors differed by locus: 629-630 for A, B, C, DRB1 and DQB1; approximately 530 for DQA1; 606 for DPA1; and 400 to 480 for DPB1. A later analysis re-analyzed previously published TCR beta repertoires from roughly 600 donors and added high-resolution HLA genotyping to study TCR occurrence patterns. The study aimed to test whether cataloging public T cell receptors could reveal signatures of past pathogen exposure. Donor age, sex, ethnicity and CMV serostatus were compiled alongside the repertoire data. Among almost 400 genotyped donors of the cohort, an average of 235,054 unique TCR beta nucleotide sequences were sequenced per donor, roughly 20% of them non-productive. The genetic ancestry cluster associated with self-reported Caucasian donors included 70% to 85% of the 398 genotyped donors. In a later genetic analysis, genome-wide SNP genotypes for about 65% of the roughly 700 donors were used, and that subset was treated as a discovery cohort. Rather than using new phenotypic data, the later analysis identified candidate immune exposures from TCR beta sequences and from how often those sequences occurred across donors. Study-level results and caveats: Cytomegalovirus status was reported to be diagnosed by the classifier with high specificity and sensitivity in both the original and validation cohorts. Immune exposure information for the cohort was limited to CMV serostatus. In a later analysis, HLA-associated TCR beta chains showed more clonal expansion and lower generation probabilities than non-associated chains that were equally common. Because the 87-base-pair reads could not distinguish some IMGT-functional V segments, including TRBV6-2 and TRBV6-3, those segments were excluded. A few of the identified cytomegalovirus-associated TCR beta chains were confirmed in vitro to be specific for cytomegalovirus antigens. In a later genetic analysis, fewer N-insertions in productive TCRs were reported among donors in an Asian-associated ancestry cluster than the approximately 670-donor mean. The study gave a list of 150 to 200 TCR beta chains associated with cytomegalovirus. A group of highly shared sequence variants was considered likely to be a technical artifact of the sequencing pipeline. The earlier analysis of nearly 600 of the donors excluded roughly 17 rarely observed V segments, including chromosome 9 orphons, because counts were too low. Correlated functional status among segregating V segments might reflect linkage disequilibrium, but an unknown experimental factor could not be ruled out. Most TCR sequences were seen in very few donors, while some public TCRs were found in many individuals. HLA typing was unavailable for some donors at each locus, so association tests used only the typed subset. An association between a missense DCLRE1C variant and V-gene and J-gene trimming of TCR beta chains was found in a later genetic analysis and replicated in an independent cohort. Broadly in line with IMGT annotations, most TCR beta V segments showed up in productive rearrangements about 90% or about 30% of the time in an earlier analysis of roughly 590 of the donors. In a later analysis, 15,000 to 20,000 TCR beta sequences were associated with specific HLA alleles at a false discovery rate of 0.05. The presence/absence analyses assumed that sequencing depth was roughly uniform across donors, and that assumption may not be true. A further reported finding was that TCR beta sequences accurately predicted the HLA-A and HLA-B alleles for most subjects in the first cohort. According to a later analysis, most CMV-associated TCR beta chains appeared to be HLA-restricted, and the HLA associations seemed to be driven largely by CMV exposure. Strong co-occurrence of HLA alleles, especially DR and DQ, made assigning TCR associations to individual alleles difficult. According to a later analysis, TCR association rates differed among HLA loci, with DRB1 alleles showing the most associated TCRs and HLA-C alleles showing the fewest. Only TCR beta chains were sequenced in this cohort, and the absence of alpha or paired-chain data limited detectable features. According to a later analysis, parvovirus B19, influenza, CMV and Epstein-Barr virus appeared linked to several top co-occurrence clusters. The authors suggested that the approach could potentially be extended to other disease states and immunological phenotypes.

Trimming takes 3 bases from V and 1 base from J, and the germline ends sit 18 bases apart. CDR1 and CDR2, per the germline V gene, are LGHNA and YNFKEQ. The CDR3 has 17 amino acids, counting the end cysteine and phenylalanine. Of all the DNA, just the CDR3 is kept, 51 bases in frame from base 1. In total, over 600 healthy bone marrow donors made up the cohort. Cohort members were all nominally healthy when sampled, although unrecorded immune exposures were likely present. The donor tested CMV seropositive, placing the donor among the 250 to 300 seropositive members of the cohort. A peripheral blood sample was provided by each donor, and peripheral blood mononuclear cells were used for TCR beta sequencing. The Qiagen DNeasy Blood Extraction Kit was used to extract genomic DNA from the blood cell samples.

The chain is made from TRBV4-2 and TRBJ1-2; TRBD1 might be the D gene, on 5 matching bases. Input material: PBMCs. The clonotype was recovered from a woman aged 35 to 49 in good health and CMV-seropositive. The CDR3 in this case is CASSQGVGGVSNYGYTF. The nucleotide sequence is given as TGTGCCAGCAGCCAGGGGGTTGGAGGGGTTAGTAACTATGGCTACACCTTC.